This TCR beta chain came from a study of early T cells in non-severe SARS-CoV-2 infection. Notes on the study in general: VDJdb matches were skewed toward anti-spike CD8 T cell responses.

In the library, individual cDNA molecules carried attached unique molecular identifiers. TCRdb recomputed calls from the 5' RACE reads with MiXCR, one row per CDR3 protein. The repertoire consists of about 48,000 distinct CDR3 sequences, with around 10% occurring once and the leading ten covering roughly 8.3%. Trimming cost V 3 bases and J 2 bases, with 7 bases left between them. This CDR3 comprises 13 residues. From germline, CDR1 is LNHDA and CDR2 SQIVND (reference sequence). This clonotype was seen at least ten times. Its specificity is unknown. Sequenced sample: whole blood. This sequence originates from an adult who was a healthcare worker with PCR-confirmed SARS-CoV-2 infection or an uninfected control (not recorded which). The rearrangement joins TRBV19 to TRBJ2-5, with a weak D call TRBD1 (5 bases). CDR3 region: CASSIRQQETQYF. The CDR3 DNA reads as TGTGCCAGTAGTATTAGACAGCAAGAGACCCAGTACTTC.